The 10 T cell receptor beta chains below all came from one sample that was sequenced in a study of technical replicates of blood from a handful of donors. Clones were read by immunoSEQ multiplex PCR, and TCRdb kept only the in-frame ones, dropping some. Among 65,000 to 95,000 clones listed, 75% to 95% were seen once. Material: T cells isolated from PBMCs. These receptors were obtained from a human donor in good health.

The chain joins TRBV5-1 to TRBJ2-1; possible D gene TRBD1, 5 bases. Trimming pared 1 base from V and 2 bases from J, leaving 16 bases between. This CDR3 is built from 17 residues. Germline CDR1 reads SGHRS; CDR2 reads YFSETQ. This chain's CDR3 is CASSLLGAQSPYNEQFF. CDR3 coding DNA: TGCGCCAGCAGCTTGTTAGGGGCGCAGTCTCCCTACAATGAGCAGTTCTTC.

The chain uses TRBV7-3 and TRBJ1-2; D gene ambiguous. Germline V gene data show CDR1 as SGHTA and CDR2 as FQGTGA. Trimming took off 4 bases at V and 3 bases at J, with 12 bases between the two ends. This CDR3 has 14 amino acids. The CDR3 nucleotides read TGTGCCAGCAGCTCTCTTGAAGGAGACTATGGCTACACCTTC. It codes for CASSSLEGDYGYTF.

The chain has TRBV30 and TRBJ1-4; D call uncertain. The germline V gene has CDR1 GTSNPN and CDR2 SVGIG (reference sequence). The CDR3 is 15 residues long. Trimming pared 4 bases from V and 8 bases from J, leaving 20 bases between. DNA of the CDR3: TGTGCCTGGATGATTTATGGGGTGGCGGGCGAAAAACTGTTTTTT. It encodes CAWMIYGVAGEKLFF.

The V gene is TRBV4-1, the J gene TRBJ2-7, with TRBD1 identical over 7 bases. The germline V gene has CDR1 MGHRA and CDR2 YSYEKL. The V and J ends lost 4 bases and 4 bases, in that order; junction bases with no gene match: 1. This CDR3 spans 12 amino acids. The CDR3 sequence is CASSPQGYEQYF. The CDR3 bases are TGCGCCAGCAGCCCACAGGGGTACGAGCAGTACTTC.

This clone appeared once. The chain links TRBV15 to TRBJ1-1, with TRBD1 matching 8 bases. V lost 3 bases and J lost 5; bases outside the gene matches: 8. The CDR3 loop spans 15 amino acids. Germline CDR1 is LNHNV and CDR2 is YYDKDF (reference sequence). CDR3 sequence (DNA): TGTGCCACCAGCAGGGGCCCAACAGGGGGTACTGAAGCTTTCTTT. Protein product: CATSRGPTGGTEAFF.

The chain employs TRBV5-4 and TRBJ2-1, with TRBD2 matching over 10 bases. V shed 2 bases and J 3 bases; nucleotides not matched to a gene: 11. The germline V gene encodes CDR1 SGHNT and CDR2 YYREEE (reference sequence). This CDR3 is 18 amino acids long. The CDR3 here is CASSFSSFPSGGYNEQFF. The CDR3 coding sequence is TGTGCCAGCAGCTTTAGTTCGTTTCCTAGCGGGGGCTACAATGAGCAGTTCTTC. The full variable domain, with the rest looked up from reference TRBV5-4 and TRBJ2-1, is ETGVTQSPTHLIKTRGQQVTLRCSSQSGHNTVSWYQQALGQGPQFIFQYYREEENGRGNFPPRFSGLQFPNYSSELNVNALELDDSALYLCASSFSSFPSGGYNEQFFGPGTRLTVL.

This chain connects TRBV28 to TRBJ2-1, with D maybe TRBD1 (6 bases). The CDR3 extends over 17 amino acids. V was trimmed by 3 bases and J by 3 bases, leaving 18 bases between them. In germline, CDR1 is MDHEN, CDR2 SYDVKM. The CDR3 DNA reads TGTGCCAGCAGTTTCCCCTCGAGGGCAGGGGACTACAATGAGCAGTTCTTC. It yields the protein CASSFPSRAGDYNEQFF. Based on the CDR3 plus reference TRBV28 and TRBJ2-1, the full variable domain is DVKVTQSSRYLVKRTGEKVFLECVQDMDHENMFWYRQDPGLGLRLIYFSYDVKMKEKGDIPEGYSVSREKKERFSLILESASTNQTSMYLCASSFPSRAGDYNEQFFGPGTRLTVL.

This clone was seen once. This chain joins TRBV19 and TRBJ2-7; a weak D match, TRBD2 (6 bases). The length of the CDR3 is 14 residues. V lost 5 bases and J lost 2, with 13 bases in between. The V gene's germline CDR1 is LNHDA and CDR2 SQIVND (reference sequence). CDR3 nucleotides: TGTGCCAGTAGTGTCACCGGGACTCCCTACGAGCAGTACTTC. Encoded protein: CASSVTGTPYEQYF.

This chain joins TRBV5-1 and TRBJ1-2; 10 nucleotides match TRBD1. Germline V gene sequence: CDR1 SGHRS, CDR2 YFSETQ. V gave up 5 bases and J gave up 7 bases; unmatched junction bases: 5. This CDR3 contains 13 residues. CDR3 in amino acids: CASRWDRGSGYTF. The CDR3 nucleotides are TGCGCCAGCAGGTGGGACAGGGGATCTGGCTACACCTTC. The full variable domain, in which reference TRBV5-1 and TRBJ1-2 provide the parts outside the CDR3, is KAGVTQTPRYLIKTRGQQVTLSCSPISGHRSVSWYQQTPGQGLQFLFEYFSETQRNKGNFPGRFSGRQFSNSRSEMNVSTLELGDSALYLCASRWDRGSGYTFGSGTRLTVV.

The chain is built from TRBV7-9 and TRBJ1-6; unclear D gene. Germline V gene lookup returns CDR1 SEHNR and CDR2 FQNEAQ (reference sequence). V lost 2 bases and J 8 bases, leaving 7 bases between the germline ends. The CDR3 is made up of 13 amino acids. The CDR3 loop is CASSLRQDSPLHF. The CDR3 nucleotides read TGTGCCAGCAGCTTACGACAAGATTCACCCCTCCACTTT.